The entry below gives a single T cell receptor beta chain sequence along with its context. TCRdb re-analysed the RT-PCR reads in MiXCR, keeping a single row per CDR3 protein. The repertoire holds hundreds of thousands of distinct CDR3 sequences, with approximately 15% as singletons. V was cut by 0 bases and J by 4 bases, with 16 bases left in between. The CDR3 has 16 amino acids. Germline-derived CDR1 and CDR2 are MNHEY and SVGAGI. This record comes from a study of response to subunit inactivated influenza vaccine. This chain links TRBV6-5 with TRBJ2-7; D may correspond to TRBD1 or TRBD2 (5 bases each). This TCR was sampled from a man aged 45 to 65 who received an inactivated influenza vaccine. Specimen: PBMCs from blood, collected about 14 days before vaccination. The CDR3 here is CASSYSGIDGAYEQYF. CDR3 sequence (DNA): TGTGCCAGCAGTTACTCGGGGATCGACGGGGCATACGAGCAGTACTTC.